This T cell receptor beta chain was identified during a study of identical twins. Trimming cost V 3 bases and J 2 bases; bases outside gene matches: 6. The CDR3 is 16 amino acids. CDR1 is DFQATT, CDR2 SNEGSKA, per germline (reference sequence). TCRdb called the 5' RACE reads again in MiXCR, with one record for every CDR3 protein. The sample consists of hundreds of thousands of distinct CDR3 sequences, roughly 8% of them appearing once. In its sample, this clonotype was seen a few times. The same data also contributed to another study, on yellow fever vaccine responses in identical twins.

This receptor was taken from a young woman in good health. Sequencing input: PBMCs. The chain carries TRBV20-1 and TRBJ2-1; 11 bases line up with TRBD2. CDR3 in amino acids: CSASTLAGGTYNEQFF. The DNA for the CDR3 is TGCAGTGCTAGCACCCTAGCGGGAGGAACCTACAATGAGCAGTTCTTC.